This T cell receptor beta chain is from a study of CD8 T cells in ankylosing spondylitis. A single record per CDR3 protein comes from TCRdb applying MiXCR to the 5' RACE reads. The sample has about 360,000 distinct CDR3 sequences; around 20% are singletons. Study conclusions and caveats: Within peripheral blood, clones linked to disease were CD8+ and relatively rare.

The CDR3 consists of 14 residues. Trimming took off 0 bases at V and 3 bases at J, with 9 bases between the two ends. Of note for this clonotype: The target antigen is unknown.

J is TRBJ2-7 and V is TRBV12-3 or TRBV12-4, with D tentatively TRBD1 (6 bases). The sequence came from a male donor with ankylosing spondylitis or in good health (not recorded which). Sequencing was done on a sample of blood, either unsorted or a sorted T cell fraction (not recorded which). The CDR3 nucleotides are TGTGCCAGCAGTTTAGCGGGGGCCAACTACGAGCAGTACTTC. It codes for CASSLAGANYEQYF.